The clone carrying this T cell receptor (beta chain) was picked up one time. The data were obtained in a study of regulatory dendritic cells for organ transplantation. The protocol was immunoSEQ multiplex PCR, while the TCRdb copy is restricted to in-frame clones and leaves out a portion. The table includes 30,000 to 45,000 clones, about nine tenths detected once. CDR1 GTSNPN and CDR2 SVGIG come from the germline V gene (reference sequence). The CDR3 runs to 12 residues. V shed 5 bases and J shed 9 bases, with 14 bases lying between them. The sequenced sample was naive CD8+ T cells from blood. Indicated subset: CD45RA+ naive T cells. This chain joins TRBV30 and TRBJ2-1, with a tentative D call TRBD2 (5 bases). The source of this sequence is a human donor in good health. CDR3 region: CAWWTGVGEQFF. For the CDR3, the DNA is TGTGCCTGGTGGACTGGGGTAGGTGAGCAGTTCTTC.